The 31 T cell receptor beta chains listed next were all sequenced from one sample in a study of lymphopenia after photon versus proton radiotherapy. This table comes from immunoSEQ multiplex PCR, and its TCRdb copy is limited to in-frame clones, with some not included. The sample lists 83,000 or so clones; over 70% were seen once. The sample consisted of peripheral blood, taken from a patient treated with proton-based radiotherapy. All receptors come from a man in his 60s with pancreatic cancer.

J is TRBJ1-5 and V is TRBV21-1; no DNA check was done on the table's D call, TRBD1. TRBV21-1 is marked as a pseudogene. The CDR3 runs to 18 residues. The CDR3 protein is CASSKRAPGASGNQPQHF. In nucleotides, the CDR3 is TGTGCCAGCAGCAAAAGGGCTCCAGGGGCTTCGGGCAATCAGCCCCAGCATTTT.

The chain joins TRBV5-1 to TRBJ2-7; TRBD1 aligns across 8 bases. J was trimmed by 7 bases and V by 4 bases; bases with no gene match: 10. CDR1 is SGHRS, CDR2 YFSETQ, per germline. The CDR3 has 14 amino acids. CDR3 sequence reads: CASSPGQGRGEQYF. The DNA of the CDR3 is TGCGCCAGCAGCCCCGGACAGGGCCGGGGGGAGCAGTACTTC.

V is TRBV29-1 and J is TRBJ2-2; no reliable D call. Germline CDR1 reads SQVTM; CDR2 reads ANQGSEA. The V end lost 2 bases, the J end lost 5 bases, and 9 bases lay between the germline ends. This CDR3 is built from 13 residues. As DNA, the CDR3 is TGCAGCGTTGAATTTAAGGGAACCGGGGAGCTGTTTTTT. It translates to CSVEFKGTGELFF.

The gene calls are TRBV28 and TRBJ1-3; no reliable D call. V was cut by 1 base and J by 2 bases, with 9 bases left in between. The CDR3 is made up of 15 amino acids. Per the germline V gene, CDR1 is MDHEN and CDR2 is SYDVKM. CDR3 protein: CASSLSTGTGNTIYF. Here the CDR3 DNA reads TGTGCCAGCAGTTTATCGACGGGAACTGGAAACACCATATATTTT.

The gene calls are TRBV19 and TRBJ1-1; no clear D gene. Germline CDR1 LNHDA, CDR2 SQIVND (reference sequence). This CDR3 contains 15 residues. V lost 2 bases to trimming and J lost 4 bases, with 14 bases between them. The CDR3 DNA reads TGTGCCAGTAGTATACGTATCCTTGGAGGCACTGAAGCTTTCTTT. Its translation is CASSIRILGGTEAFF.

This chain uses TRBV30 with TRBJ2-3, with 9 positions matching TRBD2. Germline V gene data show CDR1 as GTSNPN and CDR2 as SVGIG (reference sequence). V gave up 8 bases and J gave up 3 bases; unmatched junction bases: 12. The CDR3 runs 15 residues. CDR3 in amino acids: CARSESGRQTDTQYF. The CDR3 coding sequence is TGTGCCCGTTCGGAGAGCGGGAGGCAGACAGATACGCAGTATTTT.

The CDR3 coding sequence is TGTGCCAGCAGCAAAATATGGCGGGAGTCCAAAAACATTCAGTACTTC. It yields the protein CASSKIWRESKNIQYF. This chain links TRBV21-1 with TRBJ2-4; TRBD2 is the table's D call and was not checked against the DNA. TRBV21-1 is a known pseudogene. This CDR3 is 16 amino acids long.

This chain links TRBV27 with TRBJ2-5; D is perhaps TRBD1 or TRBD2 (5 bases each). The V and J ends lost 2 bases and 6 bases respectively, with 16 bases between them. Germline lookup yields CDR1 MNHEY and CDR2 SMNVEV (reference sequence). There are 15 residues in the CDR3. CDR3 DNA sequence: TGTGCCAGCAGTTTAGTTGGGGGTAGGGCAAAGACCCAGTACTTC. The encoded protein is CASSLVGGRAKTQYF.

The chain employs TRBV5-1 and TRBJ2-3, with D unresolved. CDR1 SGHRS and CDR2 YFSETQ come from the germline V gene. The CDR3 is 12 amino acids. Trimming removed 0 bases at V and 3 bases at J, with 2 bases between. In DNA form, the CDR3 reads TGCGCCAGCAGCTTGGTTACAGATACGCAGTATTTT. It yields the protein CASSLVTDTQYF.

V and J are TRBV11-1 and TRBJ1-2, with D possibly matching TRBD1 (6 bases). Trimming cost V 4 bases and J 7 bases, with 16 bases left between them. In germline, CDR1 is SGHAT, CDR2 FQDESV (reference sequence). The CDR3 runs to 14 residues. CDR3 amino acids: CASSSSQGLIGYTF. In DNA form, the CDR3 reads TGTGCCAGCAGCTCCTCCCAGGGGCTAATTGGCTACACCTTC.

A few counts support this clone. The rearrangement uses TRBV19 and TRBJ2-4; 10 bases are shared with TRBD2. This CDR3 has 17 amino acids. From germline, CDR1 is LNHDA and CDR2 SQIVND (reference sequence). With 1 base clipped from V and 3 bases from J, the junction kept 6 bases outside the gene matches. For the CDR3, the DNA is TGTGCCAGTAGTATAGTAACTAGCGGGACGAACAAAAACATTCAGTACTTC. Its protein is CASSIVTSGTNKNIQYF. The complete variable domain, with remaining parts taken from reference TRBV19 and TRBJ2-4, reads DGGITQSPKYLFRKEGQNVTLSCEQNLNHDAMYWYRQDPGQGLRLIYYSQIVNDFQKGDIAEGYSVSREKKESFPLTVTSAQKNPTAFYLCASSIVTSGTNKNIQYFGAGTRLSVL.

This clone was counted only a few times. The V and J genes are TRBV6-5 and TRBJ1-5; D is uncertain. Germline loops: CDR1 MNHEY, CDR2 SVGAGI. V lost 6 bases and J 1 base, leaving 10 bases between the germline ends. CDR3 length equals 14 residues. CDR3 nucleotides: TGTGCCAGCAGAGCGGACGCCAGCAATCAGCCCCAGCATTTT. Translating gives CASRADASNQPQHF.

The chain combines TRBV6-1 with TRBJ2-3; D possibly corresponds to TRBD1 (6 bases). V was pared by 1 base and J by 7 bases, with 18 bases between. Germline V gene sequence: CDR1 MNHNS, CDR2 SASEGT. The CDR3 has 16 residues. CDR3 nucleotides: TGTGCCAGCAGTGAAGAAGAGGGGACATTCAGCAATACGCAGTATTTT. It translates to CASSEEEGTFSNTQYF.

This chain uses TRBV14 with TRBJ2-1; the D is unclear. Between the trimmed V and J ends, which lost 4 bases and 4 bases, there was a span of 20 bases. The CDR3 totals 17 residues. Germline lookup yields CDR1 SGHDN and CDR2 FVKESK. The CDR3 region has the DNA TGTGCCAGCAGCCGATCATCCCTTGGGATCCGATACAATGAGCAGTTCTTC. Residues: CASSRSSLGIRYNEQFF.

This clone was detected a few times. V and J are TRBV7-6 and TRBJ2-1, with 8 bases identical to TRBD2. The junction had 8 bases not matched to a gene; V was cut back by 1 base and J by 9 bases. The CDR3 is made up of 15 amino acids. The germline V gene has CDR1 SGHVS and CDR2 FNYEAQ. CDR3 residues: CASSLVAGGRGEQFF. CDR3 DNA sequence: TGTGCCAGCAGCTTAGTTGCGGGAGGCCGGGGTGAGCAGTTCTTC.

The rearrangement uses TRBV28 and TRBJ2-1, with D possibly being TRBD1 (6 bases). CDR1 is MDHEN and CDR2 is SYDVKM in the germline V gene. The CDR3 consists of 12 residues. Deletions cut 5 bases from V and 7 bases from J, with 9 bases between. As DNA, the CDR3 is TGTGCCAGCAGTCCTACAGGGAATGAGCAGTTCTTC. It is translated as CASSPTGNEQFF.

V is TRBV9 and J is TRBJ1-1; 7 nucleotides agree with TRBD1. V lost 3 bases to trimming and J lost 1 base; unmatched junction nucleotides: 9. Germline V gene sequence: CDR1 SGDLS, CDR2 YYNGEE. The CDR3 contains 16 residues. DNA for the CDR3: TGTGCCAGCAGCGACACCCCGGGACAGCCGAACACTGAAGCTTTCTTT. This gives the protein CASSDTPGQPNTEAFF.

This chain connects TRBV28 to TRBJ1-2, with D hard to call. The CDR3 runs 12 residues. Per germline, CDR1 MDHEN and CDR2 SYDVKM. The V and J ends lost 4 bases and 2 bases respectively, with 5 bases between them. The CDR3 region has the DNA TGTGCCAGCAGTTCAGGCAACTATGGCTACACCTTC. It translates to CASSSGNYGYTF.

In its sample, this clone was seen a few times. This chain uses TRBV28 with TRBJ1-1; D not resolved. CDR1 and CDR2 (germline): MDHEN, SYDVKM. The CDR3 totals 11 residues. V was cut by 7 bases and J by 4 bases, with 7 bases left in between. The CDR3 sequence is CASKRTTEAFF. CDR3 DNA: TGTGCCAGCAAGCGGACCACTGAAGCTTTCTTT.

The V call is TRBV7-3, the J call TRBJ2-2; D tentatively reads TRBD1 or TRBD2 (6 bases each). The CDR3 is 18 amino acids. The germline V gene encodes CDR1 SGHTA and CDR2 FQGTGA. Trimming left V 5 bases short and J 4 bases short, with 23 bases between. For the CDR3, the DNA is TGTGCCAGCAGCCCCCTAGGTTGGGGGGCGCGTAGCACCGGGGAGCTGTTTTTT. It yields the protein CASSPLGWGARSTGELFF.

This chain links TRBV5-1 with TRBJ2-7, with 10 nucleotides matching TRBD2. Germline CDR1 and CDR2: SGHRS and YFSETQ. The length of the CDR3 is 14 residues. The V gene end was trimmed by 4 bases and the J gene end by 0 bases; junction bases not matched to a gene: 1. The CDR3 nucleotides are TGCGCCAGCAGCCCTAGCGGGAGCTCCTACGAGCAGTACTTC. It codes for CASSPSGSSYEQYF.

This clone appeared a few times. The genes are TRBV6-6 and TRBJ1-2; 8 nucleotides line up with TRBD1. Germline assignment: CDR1 MNHNY and CDR2 SVGAGI (reference sequence). The CDR3 is 16 residues long. The ends lost 5 bases at V and 8 bases at J; junction bases unmatched: 16. The CDR3 DNA reads TGTGCCAGCAGTCCTACCGTCGGGACAGGAGTGGGCGGCTACACCTTC. Residues: CASSPTVGTGVGGYTF.

The V and J genes are TRBV30 and TRBJ1-2; 12 bases fit TRBD1. Germline lookup yields CDR1 GTSNPN and CDR2 SVGIG (reference sequence). This CDR3 is 15 amino acids long. Trimming removed 0 bases from V and 4 bases from J; junction bases left unmatched: 3. Written as DNA, the CDR3 is TGTGCCTGGAGTGTATGGGGACAGGGGGCCTATGGCTACACCTTC. This encodes CAWSVWGQGAYGYTF.

This chain links TRBV6-5 with TRBJ2-5; TRBD1 is a possible D gene (5 bases). This CDR3 is 13 amino acids long. The ends were cut back, 6 bases at V and 6 bases at J, with 14 bases in the middle. Germline V gives CDR1 MNHEY, CDR2 SVGAGI. The CDR3 sequence: CASSYTDSKTQYF. The CDR3 DNA is TGTGCCAGCAGCTATACCGACAGTAAGACCCAGTACTTC.

This chain connects TRBV7-3 to TRBJ2-1; either TRBD1 or TRBD2 may supply D (5 bases each). V was cut by 3 bases and J by 6 bases, with 12 bases left in between. Per the germline V gene, CDR1 is SGHTA and CDR2 is FQGTGA. This CDR3 contains 14 residues. CDR3 loop: CASSLRWGINEQFF. The DNA of the CDR3 is TGTGCCAGCAGCTTGCGTTGGGGGATCAATGAGCAGTTCTTC. The complete variable domain, with remaining parts taken from reference TRBV7-3 and TRBJ2-1, reads GAGVSQTPSNKVTEKGKYVELRCDPISGHTALYWYRQSLGQGPEFLIYFQGTGAADDSGLPNDRFFAVRPEGSVSTLKIQRTERGDSAVYLCASSLRWGINEQFFGPGTRLTVL.

The CDR3 here is CASSYGFQGAPNQPQHF. Written as DNA, the CDR3 is TGTGCCAGCAGTTACGGGTTTCAGGGGGCCCCAAATCAGCCCCAGCATTTT. The chain joins TRBV6-7 to TRBJ1-5; 8 bases fit TRBD1. TRBV6-7 qualifies as an ORF whose function is uncertain. The CDR3 totals 17 residues. After removal of 2 bases from V and 4 bases from J, the junction contained 10 bases not matched to a gene.

This chain links TRBV4-2 with TRBJ2-3; weak D call: TRBD1 (6 bases). Between the trimmed V and J ends, which lost 0 bases and 0 bases, there was a span of 16 bases. CDR1 is LGHNA and CDR2 is YNFKEQ in the germline V gene. This CDR3 region has 18 residues. CDR3 amino acids: CASSQEVRTESSTDTQYF. CDR3 bases: TGTGCCAGCAGCCAAGAAGTCAGGACAGAATCTAGCACAGATACGCAGTATTTT.

This rearrangement joins TRBV18 to TRBJ2-1, with 10 bases that match TRBD2. The germline gives CDR1 KGHSH, CDR2 LQKENI. The trim removed 1 base at V and 0 bases at J, leaving 6 bases unmatched. The CDR3 has 18 residues. The CDR3: CASSPQTSGASSYNEQFF. The CDR3 DNA reads TGTGCCAGCTCACCACAAACTAGCGGGGCTAGCTCCTACAATGAGCAGTTCTTC.

The rearrangement joins TRBV28 to TRBJ2-7; TRBD1 matches 9 bases. Germline loops: CDR1 MDHEN, CDR2 SYDVKM. CDR3 size: 15 residues. V lost 1 base and J lost 2; bases outside the gene matches: 3. The CDR3 here is CASSLLGQGTYEQYF. The CDR3 region has the DNA TGTGCCAGCAGTTTATTGGGACAGGGCACCTACGAGCAGTACTTC.

This rearrangement joins TRBV18 to TRBJ2-7; D is possibly TRBD1 (5 bases). The CDR3 is 12 residues long. Trimming removed 4 bases from V and 9 bases from J, with 13 bases in between. Germline CDR1 is KGHSH and CDR2 is LQKENI. The DNA of the CDR3 is TGTGCCAGCTCACGCGACAGTTTATGGCAGTACTTC. It yields the protein CASSRDSLWQYF.

This rearrangement joins TRBV11-3 to TRBJ2-4; D gene uncertain. CDR1 is SGHNT and CDR2 is YENEEA in the germline V gene. CDR3 length equals 11 residues. V dropped 8 bases and J dropped 5 bases, with 7 bases sitting between them. The CDR3 loop is CASRAENIQYF. Here the CDR3 DNA reads TGTGCCAGCCGTGCAGAAAACATTCAGTACTTC.